The 13 T cell receptor beta chains reported below all come from one sample, sequenced in a study of blood T cell repertoires in COVID-19. Some clones are missing from TCRdb's copy, which holds only in-frame ones; the method was immunoSEQ multiplex PCR. The table lists fewer than 250,000 clones, around 80% of them singletons. The specimen was peripheral blood. The receptor source for this set is a woman older than 75 with COVID-19, enrolled during active disease.

V gene TRBV11-2 combines with J gene TRBJ1-6; TRBD1 aligns across 7 bases. There are 15 residues in the CDR3. V lost 5 bases to trimming and J lost 3 bases; unmatched junction nucleotides: 4. CDR1 is SGHAT, CDR2 FQNNGV, per germline. The CDR3 protein is CASSKGTVYNSPLHF. CDR3 bases: TGTGCCAGCAGCAAAGGGACAGTCTATAATTCACCCCTCCACTTT.

The chain couples TRBV5-1 to TRBJ1-6; 9 bases are a match to TRBD1. This CDR3 spans 18 amino acids. V trimming: 3 bases; J trimming: 4 bases; junction bases outside the gene matches: 11. Germline CDR1 is SGHRS and CDR2 is YFSETQ. The CDR3 loop reads CASSWGQGILPYNSPLHF. The CDR3 DNA is TGCGCCAGCAGCTGGGGACAGGGCATACTACCTTATAATTCACCCCTCCACTTT.

This clone was seen a few times. The chain is built from TRBV5-4 and TRBJ1-2; D possibly corresponds to TRBD1 (5 bases). The CDR3 is made up of 14 amino acids. Germline V gene sequence: CDR1 SGHNT, CDR2 YYREEE (reference sequence). V dropped 5 bases and J dropped 4 bases, with 15 bases sitting between them. CDR3 DNA sequence: TGTGCCAGCAGTTCCGGAATCGACAGCTATGGCTACACCTTC. This codes for CASSSGIDSYGYTF.

A few counts support this clone. The chain carries TRBV24-1 and TRBJ2-1; 9 nucleotides line up with TRBD2. Losses at the gene ends were 6 bases for V and 3 bases for J; bases not matched to a gene: 5. The CDR3 has 15 residues. Per the germline V gene, CDR1 is KGHDR and CDR2 is SFDVKD. The chain's CDR3 is CATSKRAGGYNEQFF. The CDR3, as DNA: TGTGCCACCAGTAAAAGAGCGGGGGGCTACAATGAGCAGTTCTTC.

Turning to this clone: Germline is not matched at one junction end, which may reflect a read error. This chain joins TRBV6-5 and TRBJ2-3, with D unresolved. The CDR3 spans 13 residues. Germline V gene lookup returns CDR1 MNHEY and CDR2 SVGAGI. As DNA, the CDR3 is TGTGCCAGCAGTCACTCATACACAGATACGCAGTATTTT. Its translation is CASSHSYTDTQYF.

This chain uses TRBV11-2 with TRBJ2-3; TRBD1 matches 8 bases. Trimming removed 2 bases from V and 3 bases from J; junction bases left unmatched: 4. The CDR3 sequence is 15 residues long. The V gene's germline CDR1 is SGHAT and CDR2 FQNNGV. Written as DNA, the CDR3 is TGTGCCAGCAGCTTAACCGGGACAGGTACAGATACGCAGTATTTT. Its protein is CASSLTGTGTDTQYF.

This clone was recorded once. The chain uses TRBV4-2 and TRBJ1-6, with D maybe TRBD1 (6 bases). CDR1 is LGHNA and CDR2 is YNFKEQ in the germline V gene. V lost 0 bases and J 13 bases, leaving 22 bases between the germline ends. There are 17 residues in the CDR3. In DNA form, the CDR3 reads TGTGCCAGCAGCCAAGATTTGGCCACACGGAACAGGGCCCCCCTCCACTTT. As protein: CASSQDLATRNRAPLHF.

A few counts support this clone. In DNA, the CDR3 is TGTGCCAGCAGCTACGACAGGGTGAATGGCTACACCTTC. Amino acids: CASSYDRVNGYTF. The gene calls are TRBV7-2 and TRBJ1-2; the match to TRBD1 covers 7 bases. The CDR3 contains 13 residues. The V gene end was trimmed by 4 bases and the J gene end by 6 bases; junction bases not matched to a gene: 5. Germline CDR1 and CDR2: SGHTA and FQGNSA.

The chain combines TRBV11-3 with TRBJ2-7, with TRBD2 identical over 7 bases. From germline, CDR1 is SGHNT and CDR2 YENEEA. CDR3 length: 15 residues. V shed 1 base, J shed 6 bases, and the junction held 9 bases outside the gene matches. CDR3 in amino acids: CASSLGGLGSTEQYF. CDR3 nucleotide sequence: TGTGCCAGCAGCTTAGGTGGACTAGGCTCGACCGAGCAGTACTTC. The complete variable domain, with remaining parts taken from reference TRBV11-3 and TRBJ2-7, reads EAGVVQSPRYKIIEKKQPVAFWCNPISGHNTLYWYLQNLGQGPELLIRYENEEAVDDSQLPKDRFSAERLKGVDSTLKIQPAELGDSAVYLCASSLGGLGSTEQYFGPGTRLTVT.

J is TRBJ1-4 and V is TRBV4-2; D remains unclear. V gave up 0 bases and J gave up 8 bases, with 16 bases separating them. This CDR3 is built from 16 residues. Germline V CDR1 and CDR2: LGHNA, YNFKEQ. The CDR3 loop is CASSQDEIGTGEKLFF. In DNA, the CDR3 is TGTGCCAGCAGCCAAGACGAAATTGGAACCGGGGAAAAACTGTTTTTT.

The chain recombines TRBV19 with TRBJ2-1; the match to TRBD1 covers 9 bases. V dropped 3 bases and J dropped 8; count of bases not matched to a gene: 8. CDR1 is LNHDA and CDR2 is SQIVND in the germline V gene (reference sequence). The CDR3 length is 15 residues. The CDR3, as DNA: TGTGCCAGTAGTATCCGGACAGGGGTTTTGGATGAGCAGTTCTTC. Translating it yields CASSIRTGVLDEQFF. Full variable domain (missing parts from reference TRBV19 and TRBJ2-1): DGGITQSPKYLFRKEGQNVTLSCEQNLNHDAMYWYRQDPGQGLRLIYYSQIVNDFQKGDIAEGYSVSREKKESFPLTVTSAQKNPTAFYLCASSIRTGVLDEQFFGPGTRLTVL.

This chain uses TRBV7-9 with TRBJ2-5; 7 bases fit TRBD1. Per the germline V gene, CDR1 is SEHNR and CDR2 is FQNEAQ (reference sequence). The length of the CDR3 is 15 residues. The J segment lost 1 base and the V segment lost 5 bases, leaving 7 bases of the junction unmatched. The CDR3 loop is CASSQTGTVQETQYF. CDR3 sequence (DNA): TGTGCCAGCAGCCAGACCGGGACAGTCCAAGAGACCCAGTACTTC.

This clone appeared a few times. The chain employs TRBV21-1 and TRBJ2-7; the table's TRBD1 call for D was not verified on the DNA. TRBV21-1 is recorded as a pseudogene. The CDR3 runs to 16 residues. The DNA of the CDR3 is TGTGCCAGCAGCAAAGCGCTTGGCCGAGGGGGCAACGAGCAGTACGTC. Its protein is CASSKALGRGGNEQYV.